This T cell receptor beta chain was recorded in a study of shared clonotypes between healthy human individuals. Study background: A couple of women and a few men aged 18 to 49 made up the donors. Three CD4 naive, three CD4 memory, two CD8 naive and one CD8 memory plate were used per donor.

Comments on this clone: Its antigen is as yet unknown.

Profiling relied on immunoSEQ multiplex PCR, and the TCRdb table lists in-frame clones only, not all of them. The sample consists of about 2 million clones, 95% of them appearing once. The V gene lost 5 bases and the J gene lost 0 bases, with 14 bases spanning the gap. The CDR3 length is 16 residues. Germline lookup yields CDR1 SNHLY and CDR2 FYNNEI. Study conclusions and caveats: Blood was the only sampled material, and tissue repertoires likely differ.

The chain uses TRBV2 and TRBJ2-1; the D gene could be TRBD1 or TRBD2 (5 bases each). Sample: naive CD4+ T cells sorted from blood. Subset defined: CD45RA+ positively selected. The receptor was isolated from a man aged 18 to 35 in good health. CDR3 DNA: TGTGCCAGCAGTACCCTAGGGACGCTCTCCTACAATGAGCAGTTCTTC. Protein sequence: CASSTLGTLSYNEQFF. The full variable domain, in which reference TRBV2 and TRBJ2-1 provide the parts outside the CDR3, is EPEVTQTPSHQVTQMGQEVILRCVPISNHLYFYWYRQILGQKVEFLVSFYNNEISEKSEIFDDQFSVERPDGSNFTLKIRSTKLEDSAMYFCASSTLGTLSYNEQFFGPGTRLTVL.